This T cell receptor beta chain came from a study of cytomegalovirus exposure and HLA in healthy donors. The V gene end was trimmed by 6 bases and the J gene end by 7 bases; junction bases not matched to a gene: 8. The CDR3 is 14 residues long. The germline V gene has CDR1 MDHEN and CDR2 SYDVKM. A multiplex PCR was run with 60 Vbeta primers and 13 Jbeta primers. Measured with immunoSEQ multiplex PCR; TCRdb has only the in-frame clones, and not every one. This sample has 120,000 or so clones, with around 80% found just once. The study's findings and limits: Looking again later, the authors saw that most CMV-associated TCR beta chains seemed HLA-restricted.

Worth noting for this clone: Its specificity is not known.

This chain links TRBV28 with TRBJ1-5; the match to TRBD1 covers 8 bases. The receptor was derived from a man over 45 in good health and CMV-seronegative. Sequenced material: PBMCs. DNA for the CDR3: TGTGCCAGCAGGAAGCAGGGGGCAAGGCAGCCCCAGCATTTT. Protein sequence: CASRKQGARQPQHF. The entire variable domain, with the rest obtained from reference TRBV28 and TRBJ1-5, is as follows: DVKVTQSSRYLVKRTGEKVFLECVQDMDHENMFWYRQDPGLGLRLIYFSYDVKMKEKGDIPEGYSVSREKKERFSLILESASTNQTSMYLCASRKQGARQPQHFGDGTRLSIL.